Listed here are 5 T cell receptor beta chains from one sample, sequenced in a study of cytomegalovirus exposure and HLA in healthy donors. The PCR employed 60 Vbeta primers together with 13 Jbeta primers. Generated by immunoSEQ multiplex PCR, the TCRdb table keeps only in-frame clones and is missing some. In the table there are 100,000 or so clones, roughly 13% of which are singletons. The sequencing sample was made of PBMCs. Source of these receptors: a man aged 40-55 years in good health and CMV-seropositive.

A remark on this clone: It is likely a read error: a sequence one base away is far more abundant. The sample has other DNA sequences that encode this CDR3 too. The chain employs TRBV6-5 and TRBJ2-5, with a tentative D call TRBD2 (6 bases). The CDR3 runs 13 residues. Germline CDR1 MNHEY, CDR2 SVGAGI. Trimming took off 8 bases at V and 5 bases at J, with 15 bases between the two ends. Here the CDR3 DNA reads TGTGCCAGCTCAGGGACTCCACGGGAGACCCAGTACTTC. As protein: CASSGTPRETQYF.

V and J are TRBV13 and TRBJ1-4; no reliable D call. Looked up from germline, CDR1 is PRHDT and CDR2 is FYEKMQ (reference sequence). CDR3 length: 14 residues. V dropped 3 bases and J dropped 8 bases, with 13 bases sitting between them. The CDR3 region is CASSFRGVREKLFF. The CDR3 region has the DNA TGTGCCAGCAGCTTTCGCGGAGTTCGGGAAAAACTGTTTTTT. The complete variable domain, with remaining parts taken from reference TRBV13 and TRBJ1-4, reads AAGVIQSPRHLIKEKRETATLKCYPIPRHDTVYWYQQGPGQDPQFLISFYEKMQSDKGSIPDRFSAQQFSDYHSELNMSSLELGDSALYFCASSFRGVREKLFFGSGTQLSVL.

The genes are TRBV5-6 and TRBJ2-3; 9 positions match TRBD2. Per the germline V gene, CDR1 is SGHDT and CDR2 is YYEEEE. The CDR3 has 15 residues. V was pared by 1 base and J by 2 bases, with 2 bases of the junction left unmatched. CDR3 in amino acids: CASSLTSGSTDTQYF. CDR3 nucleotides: TGTGCCAGCAGCTTGACTAGCGGGTCCACAGATACGCAGTATTTT. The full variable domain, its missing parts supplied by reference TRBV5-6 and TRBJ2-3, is DAGVTQSPTHLIKTRGQQVTLRCSPKSGHDTVSWYQQALGQGPQFIFQYYEEEERQRGNFPDRFSGHQFPNYSSELNVNALLLGDSALYLCASSLTSGSTDTQYFGPGTRLTVL.

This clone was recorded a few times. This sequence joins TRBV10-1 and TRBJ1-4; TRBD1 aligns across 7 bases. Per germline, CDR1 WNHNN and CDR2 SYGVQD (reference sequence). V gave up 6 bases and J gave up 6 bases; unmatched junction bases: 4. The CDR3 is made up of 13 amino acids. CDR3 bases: TGCGCCAGCAGAGGAACAGGGGATGAAAAACTGTTTTTT. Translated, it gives CASRGTGDEKLFF.

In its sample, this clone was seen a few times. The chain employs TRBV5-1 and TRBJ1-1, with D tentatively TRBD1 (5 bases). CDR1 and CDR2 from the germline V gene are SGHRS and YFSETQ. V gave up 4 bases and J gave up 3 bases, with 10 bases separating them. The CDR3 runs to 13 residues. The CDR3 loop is CASSTTGYTEAFF. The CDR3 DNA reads TGCGCCAGCAGCACTACAGGATACACTGAAGCTTTCTTT.